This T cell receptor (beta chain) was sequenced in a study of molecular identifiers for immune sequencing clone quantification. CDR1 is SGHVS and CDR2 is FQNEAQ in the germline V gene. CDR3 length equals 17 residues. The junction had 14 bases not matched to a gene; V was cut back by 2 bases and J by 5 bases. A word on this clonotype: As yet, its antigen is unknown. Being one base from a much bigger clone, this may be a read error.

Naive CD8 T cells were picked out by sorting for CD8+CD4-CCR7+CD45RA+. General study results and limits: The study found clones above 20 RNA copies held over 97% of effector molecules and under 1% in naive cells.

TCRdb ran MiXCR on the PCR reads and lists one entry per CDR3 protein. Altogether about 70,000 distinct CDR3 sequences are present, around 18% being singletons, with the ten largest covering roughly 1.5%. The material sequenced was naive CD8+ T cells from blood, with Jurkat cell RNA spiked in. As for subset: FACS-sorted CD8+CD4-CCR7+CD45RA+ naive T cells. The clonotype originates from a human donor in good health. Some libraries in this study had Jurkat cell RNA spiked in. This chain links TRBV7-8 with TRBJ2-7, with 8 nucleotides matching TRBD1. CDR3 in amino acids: CASSLSETGGMLHEQYF. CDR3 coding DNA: TGTGCCAGCAGCTTATCGGAAACAGGGGGTATGCTCCACGAGCAGTACTTC.